These T cell receptor beta chains were read from a single sample in a study of T cells after yellow fever vaccination. TCRdb reprocessed the 5' RACE reads via MiXCR and lists one record per CDR3 protein. The table includes approximately 550,000 distinct CDR3 sequences, approximately 15% detected once. The sequenced sample was PBMCs, obtained on the day of the yellow fever booster vaccination. The receptor set was obtained from a man aged 25 to 40 who received the YFV17D yellow fever vaccine. CDR3s include the opening cysteine and the closing phenylalanine or tryptophan. The D gene is left open where the match is weak. Part of the rows lack a size; the others show once, few, many or a class for expanded clones.

TRBJ1-2 TRBV20-1 NA NA CSARGRAVSTF TGCAGTGCTAGAGGTAGAGCAGTTTCCACCTTC
TRBJ2-3 TRBV7-2 many NA CASSLDSYTDTQYF TGTGCCAGCAGCTTAGATAGCTACACAGATACGCAGTATTTT
TRBJ2-7 TRBV5-1 few NA CASSSTDEQYF TGCGCCAGCAGCTCAACAGACGAGCAGTACTTC
TRBJ1-1 TRBV27 NA NA CASRIDRLNTEAFF TGTGCCAGCAGGATCGACAGGCTGAACACTGAAGCTTTCTTT
TRBJ2-3 TRBV5-1 few NA CASSFSVVGTDTQYF TGCGCCAGCAGCTTTTCGGTCGTAGGCACAGATACGCAGTATTTT
TRBJ2-1 TRBV5-1 few NA CASSLVETGNNEQFF TGCGCCAGCAGCTTGGTAGAGACAGGAAACAATGAGCAGTTCTTC
TRBJ1-6 TRBV5-1 few TRBD1 CASSWETGPTPLHF TGCGCCAGCAGCTGGGAGACAGGGCCGACACCCCTCCACTTT
TRBJ2-7 TRBV7-2 NA NA CASSSGAGYEQYF TGTGCCAGCAGCTCAGGGGCGGGGTACGAGCAGTACTTC
TRBJ2-1 TRBV29-1 NA TRBD1 CSVEIQGYNEQFF TGCAGCGTTGAGATACAGGGGTACAATGAGCAGTTCTTC
TRBJ1-2 TRBV29-1 NA NA CSVGAGLPLLFGYTF TGCAGCGTTGGTGCAGGACTACCTCTATTGTTCGGCTACACCTTC
TRBJ2-1 TRBV18 many NA CASSTPGWKMDEQFF TGTGCCAGCTCAACTCCCGGTTGGAAAATGGATGAGCAGTTCTTC
TRBJ1-5 TRBV7-9 many NA CASSLVDQPQHF TGTGCCAGCAGCTTAGTAGATCAGCCCCAGCATTTT
TRBJ2-1 TRBV7-9 NA NA CASSLPEAQMDEQFF TGTGCCAGCAGCTTACCGGAGGCTCAAATGGATGAGCAGTTCTTC
TRBJ1-5 TRBV3-1 few NA CASSKGGGPGSGQPQHF TGTGCCAGCAGCAAAGGGGGGGGGCCAGGGTCGGGTCAGCCCCAGCATTTT
TRBJ2-3 TRBV6-1 few NA CASRTNWADTQYF TGTGCCAGCAGAACGAACTGGGCGGATACGCAGTATTTT
TRBJ2-5 TRBV4-3 many TRBD2 CASSRRLAGGPDQETQYF TGCGCCAGCAGCCGCCGACTAGCGGGAGGGCCGGATCAAGAGACCCAGTACTTC
TRBJ2-7 TRBV6-2/TRBV6-3 NA TRBD1 CASGDRGHEQYF TGTGCCAGCGGGGACAGGGGGCACGAGCAGTACTTC
TRBJ1-2 TRBV24-1 few NA CATSDGTSGYTF TGTGCCACCAGTGACGGGACATCTGGCTACACCTTC
TRBJ2-7 TRBV10-3 few NA CAISEGGLQEDEQYF TGTGCCATCAGTGAGGGGGGACTTCAGGAAGACGAGCAGTACTTC
TRBJ2-5 TRBV29-1 few TRBD1 CSVDGDRGGETQYF TGCAGCGTTGATGGGGACAGGGGAGGAGAGACCCAGTACTTC
TRBJ2-7 TRBV12-3/TRBV12-4 NA TRBD1 CASGGQESYEQYF TGTGCCAGCGGGGGACAGGAGTCCTACGAGCAGTACTTC
TRBJ1-1 TRBV2 few TRBD1 CAASGQLNTEAFF TGTGCCGCCTCGGGACAGTTGAACACTGAAGCTTTCTTT